This T cell receptor (beta chain) was found in a study of blood T cell repertoires in COVID-19. From germline, CDR1 is SGHTA and CDR2 FQGNSA. V was pared by 5 bases and J by 4 bases, with 17 bases between. CDR3 length equals 15 residues. Per the original methods: Reference gene primer amplification yielded estimated nucleated cell counts. Sequenced by immunoSEQ multiplex PCR; TCRdb stores in-frame clones only, minus some. D and trimming were read from the DNA, whereas the V and J calls and clone size are those reported in that table. The table lists 400,000 to 500,000 clones, roughly 90% of them singletons.

The sequencing input was PBMCs or T cells enriched from blood (not recorded which). The origin of this receptor is a middle-aged woman who had recovered from COVID-19. V gene TRBV7-2 combines with J gene TRBJ1-2; D might be TRBD1 (5 bases). The CDR3 nucleotides read TGTGCCAGCAGCCCAAGGGGAAGGTTCGTCTATGGCTACACCTTC. Translating it yields CASSPRGRFVYGYTF.